Listed below are T cell receptor beta chains from one sample, sequenced in a study of blood T cell repertoires in COVID-19. Only in-frame clones appear in the TCRdb table, and some are missing; sequencing was by immunoSEQ multiplex PCR. The sample lists 310,000 or so clones; 87% were seen once. Sequenced input: PBMCs or T cells enriched from blood (not recorded which). These receptors all come from a woman aged 25 to 39 who had recovered from COVID-19. Both conserved end residues are part of each CDR3. The order of the fields is J gene, V gene, CDR3 length, D gene, clone size, CDR3 DNA, CDR3 protein. A D gene is named only where the DNA matches it firmly. Size is stated for part of the rows, as once, few or many counts, or as a class when the clone is expanded.

j_gene: TRBJ1-1; v_gene: TRBV5-6; len: 14; d_gene: TRBD1; abundance: once; CDR3nt: TGTGCCAGCAGCCATGGGACAGGGGTCGCTGAAGCTTTCTTT; CDR3aa: CASSHGTGVAEAFF
j_gene: TRBJ1-5; v_gene: TRBV12-5; len: 13; d_gene: NA; abundance: NA; CDR3nt: TGTGCTAGTACCGACTGGGTCGGGCAGCCCCAGCATTTT; CDR3aa: CASTDWVGQPQHF
j_gene: TRBJ1-2; v_gene: TRBV19; len: 15; d_gene: TRBD1; abundance: NA; CDR3nt: TGTGCCAGCCAGGACAGGAGGGAAGGGAAGTATGGCTACACCTTC; CDR3aa: CASQDRREGKYGYTF
j_gene: TRBJ2-1; v_gene: TRBV19; len: 14; d_gene: NA; abundance: NA; CDR3nt: TGTGCCAGTAGTATGCGGGGGCCGGGGAATGAGCAGTTCTTC; CDR3aa: CASSMRGPGNEQFF
j_gene: TRBJ1-2; v_gene: TRBV30; len: 14; d_gene: TRBD1; abundance: NA; CDR3nt: TGTGCCTGGAGCGCAGACAGGGGAATCTATGGCTACACCTTC; CDR3aa: CAWSADRGIYGYTF
j_gene: TRBJ2-7; v_gene: TRBV4-2; len: 15; d_gene: NA; abundance: NA; CDR3nt: TGTGCCAGCAGCCAAGATGGGCAGGGATTCTACGAGCAGTACTTC; CDR3aa: CASSQDGQGFYEQYF
j_gene: TRBJ1-6; v_gene: TRBV3-1/TRBV3-2; len: 16; d_gene: TRBD1; abundance: NA; CDR3nt: TGTGCCAGCAGCCAGCCCCAGGGGGCGGGTAATTCACCCCTCCACTTT; CDR3aa: CASSQPQGAGNSPLHF
j_gene: TRBJ1-3; v_gene: TRBV10-3; len: 14; d_gene: NA; abundance: few; CDR3nt: TGTGCCATCAGTGAGGGGGACTTGAGAAACACCATATATTTT; CDR3aa: CAISEGDLRNTIYF
j_gene: TRBJ1-4; v_gene: TRBV19; len: 15; d_gene: NA; abundance: NA; CDR3nt: TGTGCCAGTAGTCCCACGGGGGCAACTAATGAAAAACTGTTTTTT; CDR3aa: CASSPTGATNEKLFF
j_gene: TRBJ1-2; v_gene: TRBV11-3; len: 15; d_gene: NA; abundance: NA; CDR3nt: TGTGCCAGCAGCTTAGATACGGTCCTAAACTATGGCTACACCTTC; CDR3aa: CASSLDTVLNYGYTF
j_gene: TRBJ2-7; v_gene: TRBV6-6; len: 14; d_gene: NA; abundance: NA; CDR3nt: TGTGCCAGCAGCCGGACGCGGGGTACCTACGAGCAGTACTTC; CDR3aa: CASSRTRGTYEQYF
j_gene: TRBJ1-1; v_gene: TRBV9; len: 14; d_gene: TRBD1; abundance: NA; CDR3nt: TGTGCCAGCAGCCCACAGGGGGCGAAAACTGAAGCTTTCTTT; CDR3aa: CASSPQGAKTEAFF
j_gene: TRBJ1-2; v_gene: TRBV6-5; len: 15; d_gene: TRBD1; abundance: NA; CDR3nt: TGTGCCAGCAGTTACTCGGACAGGGGATACTATGGCTACACCTTC; CDR3aa: CASSYSDRGYYGYTF
j_gene: TRBJ1-5; v_gene: TRBV29-1; len: 12; d_gene: NA; abundance: NA; CDR3nt: TGCAGCGTCGGACAGAACAATCAGCCCCAGCATTTT; CDR3aa: CSVGQNNQPQHF
j_gene: TRBJ1-2; v_gene: TRBV29-1; len: 13; d_gene: TRBD1; abundance: NA; CDR3nt: TGCAGCGTTGAAGTAACAGGGGTGAGTGGCTACACCTTC; CDR3aa: CSVEVTGVSGYTF
j_gene: TRBJ2-7; v_gene: TRBV25-1; len: 13; d_gene: TRBD1; abundance: once; CDR3nt: TGTGCCAGCAGTGAGAGACAGGGCTACGAGCAGTACTTC; CDR3aa: CASSERQGYEQYF
j_gene: TRBJ2-5; v_gene: TRBV11-2; len: 15; d_gene: TRBD2; abundance: NA; CDR3nt: TGTGCCAGCAGCGTCACCGGGGGGGCGGGAGAGACCCAGTACTTC; CDR3aa: CASSVTGGAGETQYF
j_gene: TRBJ1-4; v_gene: TRBV2; len: 14; d_gene: NA; abundance: NA; CDR3nt: TGTGCCAGCAGTGAACAGGCAACTAATGAAAAACTGTTTTTT; CDR3aa: CASSEQATNEKLFF